This paragraph reports one T cell receptor beta chain. Its antigen is unidentified. These data originate in a study of identifying expanded T cells in peripheral blood. Healthy donors had no documented immune events, such as infections, while sampled. This table comes from immunoSEQ multiplex PCR, and its TCRdb copy is limited to in-frame clones, with some not included. The sample holds 100,000 to 150,000 clones, approximately 80% seen once. Points from the study as a whole: Variance in clone template counts between approximately 2-week samples significantly increased with total template count across all healthy donors. Technical replicates showed approximately 1.2 changed clones; around 2 weeks around 15; four weeks 19.

This receptor was taken from a person between 18 and 75 years old in good health. The specimen was blood.

CDR3 sequence: CASSPGGGASYEQYF. The CDR3 DNA follows: TGTGCCAGCAGCCCTGGAGGGGGGGCCTCCTACGAGCAGTACTTC. The V and J genes are TRBV9 and TRBJ2-7, with a weak D call TRBD2 (7 bases). V dropped 4 bases and J dropped 0 bases, with 14 bases sitting between them. CDR1 is SGDLS, CDR2 YYNGEE, per germline. The CDR3 covers 15 residues.